The 24 T cell receptor beta chains listed next were all sequenced from one sample in a study of graft-versus-host responses after intestinal transplantation. Data came from immunoSEQ multiplex PCR; TCRdb stores just in-frame clones and leaves some out. The sample lists 85,000 to 130,000 clones; less than 90% were seen once. Antigen specificity for these receptors is unknown. The sequencing used unstimulated CD4+ T cells sorted from spleen or lymph node cells, collected before intestinal transplant. Receptor source: a human donor who received an intestinal transplant.

V gene TRBV10-1 combines with J gene TRBJ1-6; 7 nucleotides align to TRBD1. Germline assignment: CDR1 WNHNN and CDR2 SYGVQD (reference sequence). This CDR3 spans 14 amino acids. V shed 4 bases and J 8 bases; nucleotides not matched to a gene: 5. CDR3 DNA: TGCGCCAGCAGTGGACCCGGGACAGATTCACCCCTCCACTTT. Encoded protein: CASSGPGTDSPLHF.

V is TRBV2 and J is TRBJ2-3, with 14 bases aligning to TRBD2. The CDR3 is 16 amino acids. The J segment lost 2 bases and the V segment lost 4 bases, leaving 2 bases of the junction unmatched. Per the germline V gene, CDR1 is SNHLY and CDR2 is FYNNEI. The CDR3 bases are TGTGCCAGCAGTGTGACTAGCGGGAGGGCCACAGATACGCAGTATTTT. Translating it yields CASSVTSGRATDTQYF. Full variable domain (outside the CDR3, taken from reference TRBV2 and TRBJ2-3): EPEVTQTPSHQVTQMGQEVILRCVPISNHLYFYWYRQILGQKVEFLVSFYNNEISEKSEIFDDQFSVERPDGSNFTLKIRSTKLEDSAMYFCASSVTSGRATDTQYFGPGTRLTVL.

The chain recombines TRBV19 with TRBJ1-5, with D uncertain. Germline-derived CDR1 and CDR2 are LNHDA and SQIVND (reference sequence). The CDR3 is 16 amino acids. Trimming removed 2 bases from V and 3 bases from J, with 14 bases in between. This chain's CDR3 is CASSISGVRDNQPQHF. In DNA, the CDR3 is TGTGCCAGTAGTATATCTGGGGTGAGGGACAATCAGCCCCAGCATTTT. The variable domain in full, with the rest retrieved from reference TRBV19 and TRBJ1-5, is DGGITQSPKYLFRKEGQNVTLSCEQNLNHDAMYWYRQDPGQGLRLIYYSQIVNDFQKGDIAEGYSVSREKKESFPLTVTSAQKNPTAFYLCASSISGVRDNQPQHFGDGTRLSIL.

This clone has only a few counts. The chain joins TRBV6-5 to TRBJ1-2; D is ambiguous. Trimming removed 5 bases from V and 0 bases from J, with 4 bases in between. The CDR3 extends over 12 amino acids. Germline assignment: CDR1 MNHEY and CDR2 SVGAGI. CDR3 nucleotide sequence: TGTGCCAGCAGTAGTCCTAACTATGGCTACACCTTC. The encoded protein is CASSSPNYGYTF.

This clone appeared a single time. CDR3 sequence: CASSLAGPLYNEQFF. The CDR3 DNA sequence: TGTGCCAGCAGCCTCGCCGGGCCACTCTACAATGAGCAGTTCTTC. The gene calls are TRBV9 and TRBJ2-1; D gene unclear. CDR1 is SGDLS and CDR2 is YYNGEE in the germline V gene. The CDR3 is 15 residues long. The V and J ends lost 4 bases and 3 bases respectively, with 14 bases between them.

The CDR3 loop is CASSGGRAETQYF. The CDR3 DNA sequence: TGTGCCAGCAGTGGAGGCAGGGCAGAGACCCAGTACTTC. The chain combines TRBV2 with TRBJ2-5; D perhaps matches TRBD1 (5 bases). The length of the CDR3 is 13 residues. V was shortened by 4 bases and J by 4 bases, with 10 bases between the two germline ends. The germline V gene has CDR1 SNHLY and CDR2 FYNNEI.

The chain employs TRBV7-9 and TRBJ2-2; TRBD2 is a possible D gene (6 bases). CDR1 and CDR2 (germline): SEHNR, FQNEAQ (reference sequence). This CDR3 has 16 amino acids. V lost 5 bases and J lost 0, with 13 bases in between. In DNA, the CDR3 is TGTGCCAGCAGCGCCCGGGACTCTACGAACACCGGGGAGCTGTTTTTT. Its translation is CASSARDSTNTGELFF.

This clone was found a few times. The chain is built from TRBV6-1 and TRBJ2-7; TRBD2 aligns across 8 bases. V shed 7 bases, J shed 4 bases, and the junction held 0 bases outside the gene matches. This CDR3 comprises 11 residues. The germline V gene has CDR1 MNHNS and CDR2 SASEGT. The CDR3 reads CASTGGYEQYF. The DNA of the CDR3 is TGTGCCAGCACGGGGGGGTACGAGCAGTACTTC.

The chain combines TRBV6-1 with TRBJ1-2; D call uncertain. The CDR3 extends over 11 amino acids. Per the germline V gene, CDR1 is MNHNS and CDR2 is SASEGT. V lost 5 bases and J lost 5, with 6 bases in between. The CDR3 DNA reads TGTGCCAGCAGTTCTGGGTATGGCTACACCTTC. Protein sequence: CASSSGYGYTF.

The rearrangement links TRBV27 to TRBJ2-7; 9 bases align to TRBD2. The junction had 10 bases not matched to a gene; V was cut back by 7 bases and J by 3 bases. Per the germline V gene, CDR1 is MNHEY and CDR2 is SMNVEV (reference sequence). CDR3 size: 15 residues. The CDR3 sequence: CASTLAGAGFYEQYF. DNA of the CDR3: TGTGCCAGCACCTTAGCGGGAGCTGGGTTCTACGAGCAGTACTTC.

The J gene is TRBJ1-6, the V gene TRBV6-1; D possibly corresponds to TRBD1 (5 bases). The germline V gene encodes CDR1 MNHNS and CDR2 SASEGT. The V end was cut by 6 bases, the J end by 8 bases, with 17 bases between. The CDR3 has 15 amino acids. The CDR3 protein is CASSQTGWAYSPLHF. CDR3 nucleotides: TGTGCCAGCAGCCAAACAGGTTGGGCATATTCACCCCTCCACTTT.

The V and J genes are TRBV12-5 and TRBJ2-5; possibly TRBD2 for D (6 bases). CDR1 is LGHNT and CDR2 is FRNRAP in the germline V gene. V was shortened by 6 bases and J by 11 bases, with 22 bases between the two germline ends. The CDR3 contains 14 residues. CDR3 residues: CASGQSGVPREQYF. The DNA for the CDR3 is TGTGCTAGTGGACAGAGTGGGGTTCCTCGGGAGCAGTACTTC.

Turning to this clone: The sample carries other DNA sequences with the same CDR3. The chain recombines TRBV2 with TRBJ2-7, with D hard to call. CDR3 size: 12 residues. The germline V gene encodes CDR1 SNHLY and CDR2 FYNNEI. Trimming left V 2 bases short and J 3 bases short, with 5 bases between. CDR3 DNA sequence: TGTGCCAGCAGTGAAAGGGACTACGAGCAGTACTTC. The encoded protein is CASSERDYEQYF.

The chain joins TRBV5-1 to TRBJ2-1; D gene unclear. The V gene's germline CDR1 is SGHRS and CDR2 YFSETQ. The CDR3 sequence is 16 residues long. V lost 0 bases to trimming and J lost 0 bases, with 10 bases between them. The CDR3 DNA is TGCGCCAGCAGCTTGGTACCCTCCGCCTCCTACAATGAGCAGTTCTTC. Protein sequence: CASSLVPSASYNEQFF.

The V gene is TRBV7-9, the J gene TRBJ1-1; D unclear. This CDR3 is 14 amino acids long. Germline CDR1 is SEHNR and CDR2 is FQNEAQ (reference sequence). V lost 5 bases, J lost 0 bases, and 10 bases lay in between. The CDR3 protein is CASSTMDVNTEAFF. DNA for the CDR3: TGTGCCAGCAGCACCATGGACGTGAACACTGAAGCTTTCTTT. Complete variable domain (other parts from reference TRBV7-9 and TRBJ1-1): DTGVSQNPRHKITKRGQNVTFRCDPISEHNRLYWYRQTLGQGPEFLTYFQNEAQLEKSRLLSDRFSAERPKGSFSTLEIQRTEQGDSAMYLCASSTMDVNTEAFFGQGTRLTVV.

The sample holds a few counts of this clone. The chain uses TRBV10-3 and TRBJ1-6; no clear D. This CDR3 has 15 residues. V lost 4 bases, J lost 6 bases, and 13 bases lay in between. Germline V gene data show CDR1 as ENHRY and CDR2 as SYGVKD. In DNA form, the CDR3 reads TGTGCCATCAGTGGTGATAGGGCAGCTAATTCACCCCTCCACTTT. It codes for CAISGDRAANSPLHF.

Written as DNA, the CDR3 is TGCGCCAGCAGTGAGTCGACACTAGCGGGGGGATTGGATGAGCAGTTCTTC. Its translation: CASSESTLAGGLDEQFF. The V gene is TRBV10-1, the J gene TRBJ2-1; TRBD2 matches 12 bases. The CDR3 is made up of 17 amino acids. Trimming removed 0 bases from V and 8 bases from J; junction bases left unmatched: 8. Looked up from germline, CDR1 is WNHNN and CDR2 is SYGVQD (reference sequence).

The V and J genes are TRBV6-1 and TRBJ2-1; 11 nucleotides align to TRBD2. V dropped 3 bases and J dropped 3; count of bases not matched to a gene: 4. The CDR3 runs to 16 residues. The germline CDR1 and CDR2 sequences are MNHNS and SASEGT. The CDR3 reads CASSDRLAGYYNEQFF. The CDR3 nucleotides read TGTGCCAGCAGTGACCGACTAGCGGGGTACTACAATGAGCAGTTCTTC.

V and J are TRBV5-4 and TRBJ2-3, with 12 nucleotides matching TRBD2. CDR3 size: 16 residues. Germline lookup yields CDR1 SGHNT and CDR2 YYREEE (reference sequence). V was clipped by 0 bases and J by 3 bases; unmatched bases: 2. In DNA form, the CDR3 reads TGTGCCAGCAGCTTGGGACTAGCGGGAGTGACAGATACGCAGTATTTT. Translated, it gives CASSLGLAGVTDTQYF.

V is TRBV6-6 and J is TRBJ2-5, with TRBD2 as a possible D gene (5 bases). Trimming stripped 2 bases from V and 4 bases from J, with 14 bases between. Germline CDR1 and CDR2: MNHNY and SVGAGI (reference sequence). This CDR3 has 15 residues. The CDR3 loop is CASSYAGPRGETQYF. The CDR3 region has the DNA TGTGCCAGCAGTTACGCGGGTCCCCGGGGAGAGACCCAGTACTTC.

V is TRBV2 and J is TRBJ2-2; no definite D call. The CDR3 covers 12 residues. In germline, CDR1 is SNHLY, CDR2 FYNNEI. The ends were cut back, 2 bases at V and 3 bases at J, with 1 base in the middle. The CDR3 region is CASSEHTGELFF. In nucleotides, the CDR3 is TGTGCCAGCAGTGAACACACCGGGGAGCTGTTTTTT.

The V and J genes are TRBV14 and TRBJ1-6; D might be TRBD1 (5 bases). V lost 1 base, J lost 7 bases, and 11 bases lay in between. CDR1 is SGHDN and CDR2 is FVKESK in the germline V gene. CDR3 length equals 15 residues. The CDR3 spells CASSQGQWWNSPLHF. CDR3 DNA: TGTGCCAGCAGCCAAGGACAGTGGTGGAATTCACCCCTCCACTTT.

The chain recombines TRBV6-5 with TRBJ2-7, with TRBD2 matching 7 bases. Germline V gene data show CDR1 as MNHEY and CDR2 as SVGAGI. The length of the CDR3 is 15 residues. V trimming: 0 bases; J trimming: 4 bases; junction bases outside the gene matches: 6. As DNA, the CDR3 is TGTGCCAGCAGTTACTCTCAGCGGGGTGGTTACGAGCAGTACTTC. Amino acids: CASSYSQRGGYEQYF.

This clone was seen only a few times. The chain recombines TRBV7-6 with TRBJ1-6; TRBD1 might be the D (6 bases). V lost 5 bases and J lost 8, with 13 bases in between. The CDR3 totals 14 residues. Germline V gives CDR1 SGHVS, CDR2 FNYEAQ. In DNA form, the CDR3 reads TGTGCCAGCAGCCCCCAGGGGACGGATTCACCCCTCCACTTT. Amino acids: CASSPQGTDSPLHF.